This TCR beta chain was captured in a study of PD-L1 blockade in urothelial cancer. Study-wide background: Samples came from 3 weeks, at the second dose, and 6 weeks into treatment. The study recovered a median of 141,255 T cells per blood sample.

Only one count was recorded for this clone. As for time point: peripheral blood 6 weeks after treatment start. Spiked synthetic TCR analogs estimated absolute template abundance per PCR. Only in-frame clones appear in the TCRdb table, and some are missing; sequencing was by immunoSEQ multiplex PCR. There are around 80,000 clones in the sample; approximately 89% occur only once, and 0.85% to 0.9% lies in the top ten. The germline gives CDR1 SEHNR, CDR2 FQNEAQ (reference sequence). The CDR3 has 14 residues. Trimming removed 1 base at V and 3 bases at J, with 4 bases between. The source of this sequence is a woman aged 80 or over with urothelial cancer. The sample was PBMCs, taken around atezolizumab (anti-PD-L1) treatment. The chain combines TRBV7-9 with TRBJ2-6; D call uncertain. The CDR3 reads CASSLVGGANVLTF. DNA for the CDR3: TGTGCCAGCAGCTTAGTCGGTGGGGCCAACGTCCTGACTTTC.